This entry is about one T cell receptor (beta chain). What antigen it recognizes has not been identified. No much larger clone is present one base from it, and per-base qualities are unavailable. V is reduced by 2 bases and J by 5 bases, leaving a spacing of 7 bases between them. Per the germline V gene, SGDLS is the CDR1 and YYNGEE is the CDR2. Its CDR3 holds 13 amino acids, cysteine through phenylalanine. CDR3 DNA is the only sequence kept; it has 39 bases, read in frame from the first base. The Qiagen DNeasy kit was used to extract genomic DNA from unsorted PBMCs and from the negatively selected CD4+ and CD8+ fractions. TCR beta CDR3 regions were subjected to amplification by immunoSEQ multiplex PCR with primers that anneal to V and J segments. A synthetic immune receptor repertoire was used to minimize amplification bias, and any residual bias was removed computationally once sequencing was done. On the authors' methods: Repertoire diversity was quantified as the Shannon entropy index using custom Python scripts. Unsorted, CD4+ and CD8+ repertoires were analyzed separately, except in combined analyses where CD4+ and CD8+ sequences were merged in silico. Clonal expansion was defined as a frequency increase of at least 2-fold after treatment compared with C1D1, and clones undetected at baseline were assigned a pseudocount of 0.5. Singleton clones were defined as clones with 0 or 1 copy at C1D1, and non-singleton clones were defined as clones with 2 or more copies. Clones expanded in unsorted samples were annotated as CD4+, CD8+ or unknown by matching protein sequences in sorted samples from the same patient. Diversity changes from C1D1 to C4D1 were tested in paired samples using Wilcoxon tests. In TCRdb, the immuneACCESS table is reduced to in-frame sequences with V and J assigned. These tables do not hold every clone; where another copy was compared, an unresolved V gene accounts for under half, and the others remain unexplained. D and trimming come from the DNA, and the V and J calls and clone size come from that table. The sample records about 21,000 clones, around two thirds of which are singletons. Of the sample, 5.8% falls within the top ten clones.

This sample is drawn from a study of PD-1 blockade in classical Hodgkin lymphoma (TCRdb year 2020). Context from the whole study: Nivolumab dosing was 3 mg/kg intravenously every 2 weeks, continuing until either disease progression or unacceptable toxicity. To define a peripheral blood immune signature of response to PD-1 blockade in classical Hodgkin lymphoma, the study combined TCR beta sequencing with CyTOF.

The time point label, read with the paper, signifies: cycle 1 day 1 (C1D1), immediately before nivolumab initiation. Every trial patient had relapsed following autologous stem cell transplantation, and prior brentuximab vedotin exposure was what differed among cohorts A, B and C. The trial cohort included 50 to 60 patients with relapsed/refractory classical Hodgkin lymphoma, and each patient had a best overall response of complete response, partial response or progressive disease. Single-agent nivolumab was administered to trial patients in the multi-cohort phase II CheckMate 205 trial. An independent review committee assessed best overall response by applying the 2007 International Working Group response criteria. Trial PBMCs were collected just before the start of nivolumab (C1D1) and during therapy at cycle 2 day 1 and cycle 4 day 1. Peripheral blood was collected in 8 mL Vacutainer Cell Preparation Tubes, from which PBMCs were isolated by centrifugation and then cryopreserved.

Study-level results and caveats: Diversity was lower in patients who began nivolumab less than 1 year after ASCT, so these patients were left out of later analyses to avoid confounding by immune reconstitution. The study was restricted to a single clinical trial cohort, and the causes of repertoire differences, possibly disease activity or prior therapy, were left undefined. A significant rise by C4D1 was seen in CD4+ but not CD8+ TCR diversity (p=0.0027 vs p=0.16), with the rise being most apparent in complete responders (p=0.02). Baseline TCR diversity was reported to be lower in newly diagnosed patients than in healthy donors and to be lower still in relapsed/refractory patients. Baseline diversity similar to that of newly diagnosed patients was observed in trial patients achieving complete response, whereas significantly lower diversity was observed in partial responders and progressors.

The rearranged segments are TRBV9 and TRBJ2-2; a confident D gene designation cannot be given. This specimen was peripheral blood mononuclear cells (PBMCs), taken at baseline. The receptor was derived from a human donor with classical Hodgkin lymphoma. The DNA reads TGTGCCAGCAGCGTGACCCTTACCGGGGAGCTGTTTTTT. This gives the protein CASSVTLTGELFF.